This entry lists 27 T cell receptor beta chains sequenced from one sample in a study of T cell responses to AZD1222 COVID-19 vaccine. Generated by immunoSEQ multiplex PCR, the TCRdb table keeps only in-frame clones and is missing some. The data show about 60,000 clones, approximately 85% seen once. Sequenced material: peripheral blood, taken on day 0 of MenACWY control vaccination. The receptors derive from an adult in good health.

This clone occurred once. The rearrangement uses TRBV29-1 and TRBJ2-1; D not certain. Trimming pared 7 bases from V and 2 bases from J, leaving 6 bases between. The CDR3 has 11 amino acids. The germline gives CDR1 SQVTM, CDR2 ANQGSEA. The chain's CDR3 is CSARTYNEQFF. The CDR3 bases are TGCAGCGCCCGAACCTACAATGAGCAGTTCTTC.

V gene TRBV7-6 combines with J gene TRBJ1-2; D possibly corresponds to TRBD1 (5 bases). The CDR3 has 15 amino acids. In germline, CDR1 is SGHVS, CDR2 FNYEAQ. The ends were cut back, 1 base at V and 3 bases at J, with 12 bases in the middle. As DNA, the CDR3 is TGTGCCAGCAGCTTAGGCGGGGCCAGGGACTATGGCTACACCTTC. It specifies CASSLGGARDYGYTF.

The chain uses TRBV25-1 and TRBJ2-1; 10 positions match TRBD2. V lost 4 bases to trimming and J lost 0 bases; unmatched junction nucleotides: 3. The CDR3 sequence is 16 residues long. Germline V gene data show CDR1 as MGHDK and CDR2 as SYGVNS. For the CDR3, the DNA is TGTGCCAGCAGTGCTTGGACTAGCGGCTCCTACAATGAGCAGTTCTTC. Amino acid sequence: CASSAWTSGSYNEQFF.

The CDR3 sequence is CASTSLRSSGNTIYF. As DNA, the CDR3 is TGTGCCAGCACCTCCCTCAGGAGTTCTGGAAACACCATATATTTT. This chain connects TRBV28 to TRBJ1-3; D unclear. Germline V gene sequence: CDR1 MDHEN, CDR2 SYDVKM. The CDR3 contains 15 residues. V lost 7 bases, J lost 1 base, and 14 bases lay in between.

The V call is TRBV30, the J call TRBJ1-5; perhaps TRBD1 as D (6 bases). This CDR3 is built from 13 residues. The ends were cut back, 0 bases at V and 7 bases at J, with 10 bases in the middle. Per the germline V gene, CDR1 is GTSNPN and CDR2 is SVGIG (reference sequence). The CDR3, as DNA: TGTGCCTGGAGTGTACAGGGCAGGCAGCCCCAGCATTTT. Translation gives CAWSVQGRQPQHF.

V gene TRBV28 combines with J gene TRBJ1-6, with 9 bases aligning to TRBD1. The CDR3 has 16 residues. Per germline, CDR1 MDHEN and CDR2 SYDVKM. V was pared by 4 bases and J by 11 bases, with 12 bases of the junction left unmatched. The CDR3 loop reads CASSWAPGQGGAPLHF. CDR3 DNA: TGTGCCAGCAGTTGGGCCCCGGGACAGGGAGGAGCACCCCTCCACTTT.

This rearrangement joins TRBV7-2 to TRBJ1-1; no clear D gene. The CDR3 has 13 amino acids. Per the germline V gene, CDR1 is SGHTA and CDR2 is FQGNSA. V lost 5 bases and J lost 4, with 11 bases in between. The DNA of the CDR3 is TGTGCCAGCAGCACCTGGTCATCCACTGAAGCTTTCTTT. Translation: CASSTWSSTEAFF.

This rearrangement joins TRBV5-5 to TRBJ1-3; D may be TRBD1 (5 bases). V was pared by 0 bases and J by 3 bases, with 13 bases between. Germline loops: CDR1 SGHKS, CDR2 YYEKEE (reference sequence). The CDR3 contains 16 residues. CDR3 loop: CASSLGPWGRGNTIYF. CDR3 DNA sequence: TGTGCCAGCAGCTTGGGGCCCTGGGGCCGTGGAAACACCATATATTTT.

V gene TRBV11-2 combines with J gene TRBJ2-1; either TRBD1 or TRBD2 may supply D (6 bases each). This CDR3 region has 15 residues. The V gene lost 5 bases and the J gene lost 5 bases, with 16 bases spanning the gap. Germline-derived CDR1 and CDR2 are SGHAT and FQNNGV. DNA for the CDR3: TGTGCCAGCAGCGCGGGACACCTCACAAACAATGAGCAGTTCTTC. Amino acids: CASSAGHLTNNEQFF.

The V gene is TRBV11-2, the J gene TRBJ2-5, with 10 nucleotides matching TRBD2. The trim removed 5 bases at V and 3 bases at J, leaving 15 bases unmatched. Per germline, CDR1 SGHAT and CDR2 FQNNGV. CDR3 length equals 18 residues. The CDR3 DNA reads TGTGCCAGCAGCGCTAGCCCCACGGCTAGCGGGAGAAAAGAGACCCAGTACTTC. This codes for CASSASPTASGRKETQYF.

CDR3 amino acids: CASSDRQGLGYTF. In DNA form, the CDR3 reads TGTGCCAGCAGTGACCGACAGGGTCTGGGCTACACCTTC. The chain is built from TRBV6-4 and TRBJ1-2; 7 nucleotides match TRBD1. The CDR3 covers 13 residues. Germline values: CDR1 MRHNA, CDR2 SNTAGT. V lost 2 bases to trimming and J lost 8 bases; unmatched junction nucleotides: 5.

The rearrangement links TRBV5-6 to TRBJ2-3; D call uncertain. From germline, CDR1 is SGHDT and CDR2 YYEEEE. Trimming took 2 bases from V and 3 from J, leaving 13 bases between them. The CDR3 is 15 amino acids. CDR3 protein: CASSFGNSGTDTQYF. For the CDR3, the DNA is TGTGCCAGCAGCTTTGGGAATTCAGGTACAGATACGCAGTATTTT.

There are a few counts of this clone. V and J are TRBV7-8 and TRBJ1-5; tentatively, D is TRBD1 (6 bases). Germline V gene sequence: CDR1 SGHVS, CDR2 FQNEAQ. V lost 0 bases to trimming and J lost 3 bases, with 12 bases between them. The CDR3 length is 16 residues. The CDR3 is CASSLATGAINQPQHF. The CDR3 DNA follows: TGTGCCAGCAGCTTAGCGACGGGGGCGATCAATCAGCCCCAGCATTTT. Variable domain in full (rest from reference TRBV7-8 and TRBJ1-5): GAGVSQSPRYKVAKRGQDVALRCDPISGHVSLFWYQQALGQGPEFLTYFQNEAQLDKSGLPSDRFFAERPEGSVSTLKIQRTQQEDSAVYLCASSLATGAINQPQHFGDGTRLSIL.

The chain combines TRBV7-8 with TRBJ1-1; D remains ambiguous. Trimming took 1 base from V and 1 from J, leaving 4 bases between them. CDR1 SGHVS and CDR2 FQNEAQ come from the germline V gene. The CDR3 loop spans 13 amino acids. The CDR3 spells CASSLVRNTEAFF. CDR3 sequence (DNA): TGTGCCAGCAGCTTAGTCCGGAACACTGAAGCTTTCTTT.

The chain employs TRBV6-2 or TRBV6-3 and TRBJ2-2; TRBD2 might be the D (6 bases). Germline CDR1 and CDR2: MNHEY and SVGEGT. V was pared by 5 bases and J by 2 bases, with 21 bases between. The CDR3 totals 18 residues. The CDR3 loop reads CASSRSSGDVLNTGELFF. The DNA of the CDR3 is TGTGCCAGCAGTCGCTCATCGGGGGACGTTCTTAACACCGGGGAGCTGTTTTTT.

About this clone: A clone one base away is much larger, so this may be a read error. The chain links TRBV10-3 to TRBJ1-6; D gene ambiguous. CDR3 length: 14 amino acids. Germline V lookup: CDR1 ENHRY, CDR2 SYGVKD. The CDR3 spells CVISEGGTNSPLHF. The CDR3 bases are TGTGTCATCAGTGAGGGTGGCACCAATTCACCCCTCCACTTT.

This sequence joins TRBV18 and TRBJ2-1; a weak D match, TRBD2 (6 bases). Germline V gene lookup returns CDR1 KGHSH and CDR2 LQKENI. This CDR3 is built from 14 residues. Trimming took 1 base from V and 11 from J, leaving 15 bases between them. The CDR3 reads CASSPQVTGDKQFF. In nucleotides, the CDR3 is TGTGCCAGCTCACCACAGGTCACGGGGGATAAGCAGTTCTTC.

The chain uses TRBV19 and TRBJ2-3; 7 bases align to TRBD1. Germline CDR1 and CDR2: LNHDA and SQIVND (reference sequence). V gave up 6 bases and J gave up 0 bases; unmatched junction bases: 3. This CDR3 has 14 amino acids. The DNA of the CDR3 is TGTGCCAGTAGGAGGACAGGTAGCACAGATACGCAGTATTTT. Protein sequence: CASRRTGSTDTQYF. Filled out from reference TRBV19 and TRBJ2-3, the complete variable domain reads DGGITQSPKYLFRKEGQNVTLSCEQNLNHDAMYWYRQDPGQGLRLIYYSQIVNDFQKGDIAEGYSVSREKKESFPLTVTSAQKNPTAFYLCASRRTGSTDTQYFGPGTRLTVL.

CDR3 DNA: TGTGCCAGCCGACAGAGCAGCAATCAGCCCCAGCATTTT. It codes for CASRQSSNQPQHF. The V gene is TRBV6-5, the J gene TRBJ1-5, with a weak D call TRBD1 (5 bases). The CDR3 extends over 13 amino acids. The V end was cut by 8 bases, the J end by 1 base, with 9 bases between. Germline V gene lookup returns CDR1 MNHEY and CDR2 SVGAGI.

The count of this clone is one. CDR3 in DNA: TGTGCCAGCAGTTCCCACACCGGGGTTTCCTACGAGCAGTACTTC. This codes for CASSSHTGVSYEQYF. The chain uses TRBV28 and TRBJ2-7; D is perhaps TRBD2 (5 bases). The CDR3 sequence is 15 residues long. V was cut by 4 bases and J by 1 base, with 14 bases left in between. CDR1 is MDHEN and CDR2 is SYDVKM in the germline V gene.

This sequence joins TRBV4-2 and TRBJ1-4; 7 positions match TRBD1. Trimming cost V 2 bases and J 7 bases; bases outside gene matches: 7. Germline V CDR1 and CDR2: LGHNA, YNFKEQ. The CDR3 extends over 15 amino acids. In DNA, the CDR3 is TGTGCCAGCAGCCAACCCACAGGGGCTCGTGAAAAACTGTTTTTT. Translated: CASSQPTGAREKLFF.

The chain links TRBV14 to TRBJ2-1; TRBD2 aligns across 10 bases. After removal of 4 bases from V and 4 bases from J, the junction contained 13 bases not matched to a gene. In germline, CDR1 is SGHDN, CDR2 FVKESK. CDR3 length: 18 amino acids. The CDR3 DNA sequence: TGTGCCAGCAGCCGACAAATTTTAGCGGGAGGAAAATACAATGAGCAGTTCTTC. Its translation is CASSRQILAGGKYNEQFF. Drawing the rest from reference TRBV14 and TRBJ2-1, the complete variable domain is EAGVTQFPSHSVIEKGQTVTLRCDPISGHDNLYWYRRVMGKEIKFLLHFVKESKQDESGMPNNRFLAERTGGTYSTLKVQPAELEDSGVYFCASSRQILAGGKYNEQFFGPGTRLTVL.

In this sample, this clone turned up many times. The chain joins TRBV27 to TRBJ1-5; D is ambiguous. V was pared by 2 bases and J by 0 bases, with 5 bases between. CDR3 length: 14 amino acids. Germline-derived CDR1 and CDR2 are MNHEY and SMNVEV (reference sequence). The DNA for the CDR3 is TGTGCCAGCAGTTTAGGGAATAGCAATCAGCCCCAGCATTTT. Translating gives CASSLGNSNQPQHF.

This clone was seen only a few times. At one end the junction does not follow the germline gene, possibly because of a read error. The V call is TRBV11-3, the J call TRBJ2-1; 10 bases are a match to TRBD2. Germline V CDR1 and CDR2: SGHNT, YENEEA. This CDR3 spans 15 amino acids. DNA of the CDR3: TGTGCCAGCAGCCTAGAAGCGGGACTAGCGTACGAGCAGTTCTTC. Residues: CASSLEAGLAYEQFF.

V and J are TRBV7-9 and TRBJ2-5; D could derive from TRBD1 or TRBD2 (7 bases each). Germline assignment: CDR1 SEHNR and CDR2 FQNEAQ (reference sequence). V was trimmed by 2 bases and J by 2 bases, leaving 21 bases between them. This CDR3 is built from 18 residues. CDR3 protein: CASSLRGGLTSAQETQYF. The CDR3 bases are TGTGCCAGCAGCTTACGAGGGGGCCTCACTAGCGCTCAAGAGACCCAGTACTTC.

This clone was recorded once. The chain carries TRBV27 and TRBJ1-6; D is ambiguous. Germline assignment: CDR1 MNHEY and CDR2 SMNVEV (reference sequence). Trimming removed 5 bases at V and 7 bases at J, with 15 bases between. The CDR3 totals 15 residues. CDR3 protein: CASSPNGAANSPLHF. In nucleotides, the CDR3 is TGTGCCAGCAGTCCTAATGGAGCGGCCAATTCACCCCTCCACTTT.

V is TRBV2 and J is TRBJ2-7; a possible D gene is TRBD1 (5 bases). CDR1 and CDR2 (germline): SNHLY, FYNNEI. V was shortened by 1 base and J by 0 bases, with 10 bases between the two germline ends. This CDR3 region has 15 residues. In DNA form, the CDR3 reads TGTGCCAGCAGTGAAGGGGGCGGCAGCTCCTACGAGCAGTACTTC. Its protein product is CASSEGGGSSYEQYF.